This TCR beta chain was identified in a study of blood T cells in healthy people across ages. Broader study findings: A roughly linear age-dependent decrease characterized TCR beta diversity per million T cells. Aged donors had fewer naive CD4+ cells and lower diversity than long-lived donors. The study lacked donor CMV status, which possibly confounded expanded clonotype changes.

With 6 bases removed from V and 3 bases from J, the gap between germline ends came to 9 bases. This CDR3 region has 14 residues. Germline V gene lookup returns CDR1 SNHLY and CDR2 FYNNEI. For this clonotype: Its matching antigen is unknown.

A sample-barcoded 5' primer and a J-beta primer mix were used in a second PCR of roughly 6 to 11 cycles. Each CDR3 protein is one row after TCRdb ran MiXCR on the 5' RACE reads. Among over 950,000 distinct CDR3 sequences listed, roughly half were seen once. The V gene is TRBV2, the J gene TRBJ1-6; possibly TRBD1 for D (5 bases). Sequenced sample: blood. The source is a woman aged 55-70 years in good health. CDR3 sequence (DNA): TGTGCCAGCAGCGAACAGGTCTATAATTCACCCCTCCACTTT. Its protein product is CASSEQVYNSPLHF.